The source of this TCR beta chain is a study of shared clonotypes between healthy human individuals. Broader study findings: In a handful of donors, around 5% of naive CD4 clonotypes appeared in common.

Clones were read by immunoSEQ multiplex PCR, and TCRdb kept only the in-frame ones, dropping some. The table has around 1.4 million clones, approximately 98.5% seen once. Notes on this clone: Its antigen is unknown. Other DNA sequences in the same sample also yield this CDR3.

The CDR3 spans 15 residues. V lost 0 bases and J 2 bases, leaving 10 bases between the germline ends. Germline V CDR1 and CDR2: SGHRS, YFSETQ. The source is a man younger than 40 in good health. Sequencing input: naive CD4+ T cells sorted from blood. The subset was: CD45RA+ positively selected. The rearrangement joins TRBV5-1 to TRBJ2-3; D is possibly TRBD1 or TRBD2 (5 bases each). The CDR3 spells CASSLDGASTDTQYF. CDR3 nucleotide sequence: TGCGCCAGCAGCTTGGACGGGGCCTCCACAGATACGCAGTATTTT.